A single sample is the source of the 21 T cell receptor beta chains below, sequenced in a study of blood T cell repertoires in COVID-19. Using immunoSEQ multiplex PCR, the repertoire was profiled, and TCRdb retains in-frame clones only, with some absent. Of fewer than 250,000 clones listed, approximately 86% are singletons. Input material: peripheral blood. These receptors were collected from a man aged 55 to 70 with acute or convalescent COVID-19.

The chain joins TRBV14 to TRBJ2-7; a weak D match, TRBD1 (6 bases). Trimming took off 3 bases at V and 0 bases at J, with 12 bases between the two ends. This CDR3 region has 15 residues. The germline V gene has CDR1 SGHDN and CDR2 FVKESK. CDR3 nucleotide sequence: TGTGCCAGCAGCCATAAGACAGGCCACTCCTACGAGCAGTACTTC. Amino acid sequence: CASSHKTGHSYEQYF.

This sequence joins TRBV2 and TRBJ2-5, with 11 bases lining up with TRBD1. The length of the CDR3 is 13 residues. V shed 8 bases, J shed 2 bases, and the junction held 1 base outside the gene matches. Germline V gene sequence: CDR1 SNHLY, CDR2 FYNNEI. This chain's CDR3 is CASWDRGQETQYF. Written as DNA, the CDR3 is TGTGCCAGCTGGGACAGGGGGCAAGAGACCCAGTACTTC.

The genes are TRBV7-2 and TRBJ1-4, with D possibly being TRBD1 (5 bases). Trimming took 4 bases from V and 12 from J, leaving 12 bases between them. Germline V gives CDR1 SGHTA, CDR2 FQGNSA. This CDR3 comprises 12 residues. This CDR3 is CASSSQGAELFF. CDR3 nucleotides: TGTGCCAGCAGCTCCCAGGGCGCGGAACTGTTTTTT.

The chain carries TRBV30 and TRBJ1-2; D is undetermined. V was trimmed by 5 bases and J by 7 bases, leaving 17 bases between them. The length of the CDR3 is 13 residues. The germline V gene has CDR1 GTSNPN and CDR2 SVGIG (reference sequence). The CDR3 coding sequence is TGTGCCTGGGTCCTCGGGGTGAACGGTGGCTACACCTTC. Amino acids: CAWVLGVNGGYTF.

The J gene is TRBJ1-2, the V gene TRBV5-6; TRBD1 agrees at 8 bases. Looked up from germline, CDR1 is SGHDT and CDR2 is YYEEEE. Losses at the gene ends were 4 bases for V and 5 bases for J; bases not matched to a gene: 7. This CDR3 has 14 amino acids. The chain's CDR3 is CASSRTDRDYGYTF. The CDR3 DNA reads TGTGCCAGCAGCCGGACGGACAGGGATTATGGCTACACCTTC.

This clone was found once. This rearrangement joins TRBV7-9 to TRBJ2-1, with a tentative D call TRBD2 (5 bases). CDR3 size: 11 residues. The V and J ends lost 10 bases and 8 bases respectively, with 12 bases between them. CDR1 and CDR2 from the germline V gene are SEHNR and FQNEAQ (reference sequence). CDR3 amino acids: CATASGYEQFF. The CDR3 nucleotides read TGTGCCACCGCGTCGGGGTATGAGCAGTTCTTC.

The chain employs TRBV21-1 and TRBJ1-4; the table's TRBD1 call for D was not verified on the DNA. TRBV21-1 has pseudogene status. CDR3 size: 18 residues. CDR3 sequence (DNA): TGTGCCAGCAGCAAAGGATGGAGGGGGCGCGCAACTAATGAAAAACTGTTTTTT. Protein sequence: CASSKGWRGRATNEKLFF.

This clone was counted only a few times. The chain joins TRBV3-1 (or the pseudogene TRBV3-2) to TRBJ1-4; D is unresolved. This CDR3 comprises 14 residues. Looked up from germline, CDR1 is LGHDT and CDR2 is YNNKEL (reference sequence). With 1 base removed from V and 8 bases from J, the gap between germline ends came to 11 bases. This CDR3 reads CASSQAKSREKLFF. For the CDR3, the DNA is TGTGCCAGCAGCCAAGCGAAGAGCAGGGAAAAACTGTTTTTT.

The CDR3 here is CASSLNRGGATEAFF. For the CDR3, the DNA is TGTGCCAGCAGCCTCAATAGGGGGGGGGCCACTGAAGCTTTCTTT. The chain employs TRBV4-2 and TRBJ1-1; D might be TRBD1 (6 bases). The CDR3 has 15 amino acids. The ends were cut back, 4 bases at V and 4 bases at J, with 16 bases in the middle. Germline loops: CDR1 LGHNA, CDR2 YNFKEQ.

The chain combines TRBV19 with TRBJ2-3; no clear D gene. With 5 bases removed from V and 0 bases from J, the gap between germline ends came to 9 bases. The germline gives CDR1 LNHDA, CDR2 SQIVND (reference sequence). The CDR3 consists of 14 residues. The CDR3 spells CASSVQKSTDTQYF. For the CDR3, the DNA is TGTGCCAGTAGTGTACAGAAAAGCACAGATACGCAGTATTTT.

This clone was counted a single time. This chain connects TRBV19 to TRBJ2-3, with a weak D call TRBD2 (6 bases). The length of the CDR3 is 15 residues. V dropped 2 bases and J dropped 6 bases, with 15 bases sitting between them. Germline V gene sequence: CDR1 LNHDA, CDR2 SQIVND (reference sequence). CDR3 in DNA: TGTGCCAGTAGTATAATGCAGGAGGGGACGGATACGCAGTATTTT. It yields the protein CASSIMQEGTDTQYF.

The chain recombines TRBV5-4 with TRBJ2-2; no clear D. V lost 1 base, J lost 1 base, and 8 bases lay in between. The CDR3 has 15 amino acids. In germline, CDR1 is SGHNT, CDR2 YYREEE (reference sequence). CDR3 protein: CASSLYGQNTGELFF. As DNA, the CDR3 is TGTGCCAGCAGCTTGTATGGGCAGAACACCGGGGAGCTGTTTTTT.

This clone was observed once. In nucleotides, the CDR3 is TGTGCCAGCAGGGAGGGACTAGCGGCCGGGGATACGCAGTATTTT. This encodes CASREGLAAGDTQYF. The V call is TRBV6-6, the J call TRBJ2-3, with 11 positions matching TRBD2. J gave up 6 bases and V 6 bases, and 8 bases lay outside the gene matches. CDR3 length equals 15 residues. Germline V gives CDR1 MNHNY, CDR2 SVGAGI (reference sequence).

This rearrangement joins TRBV28 to TRBJ1-2; possible D gene TRBD1, 5 bases. V gave up 5 bases and J gave up 4 bases, with 17 bases separating them. This CDR3 is 15 amino acids long. Germline-derived CDR1 and CDR2 are MDHEN and SYDVKM. Here the CDR3 reads CASSIPEGPRYGYTF. The CDR3 nucleotides are TGTGCCAGCAGTATCCCGGAGGGACCGCGCTATGGCTACACCTTC.

The CDR3 protein is CASSLPTGVEAFF. DNA for the CDR3: TGTGCCAGCAGCTTGCCGACAGGGGTTGAAGCTTTCTTT. The chain employs TRBV5-6 and TRBJ1-1, with 8 bases matching TRBD1. V lost 1 base, J lost 7 bases, and 3 bases stayed unmatched. Germline CDR1 and CDR2: SGHDT and YYEEEE. This CDR3 contains 13 residues. Looking up the rest from reference TRBV5-6 and TRBJ1-1 gives the full variable domain: DAGVTQSPTHLIKTRGQQVTLRCSPKSGHDTVSWYQQALGQGPQFIFQYYEEEERQRGNFPDRFSGHQFPNYSSELNVNALLLGDSALYLCASSLPTGVEAFFGQGTRLTVV.

This clone was recorded a few times. The CDR3 protein is CASSMGFRGHGYTF. CDR3 DNA sequence: TGTGCCAGTAGTATGGGGTTCAGGGGGCACGGCTACACCTTC. V and J are TRBV19 and TRBJ1-2; 8 nucleotides line up with TRBD1. Germline-derived CDR1 and CDR2 are LNHDA and SQIVND (reference sequence). CDR3 length equals 14 residues. V gave up 3 bases and J gave up 8 bases; unmatched junction bases: 8. The whole variable domain, remainder taken from reference TRBV19 and TRBJ1-2, is DGGITQSPKYLFRKEGQNVTLSCEQNLNHDAMYWYRQDPGQGLRLIYYSQIVNDFQKGDIAEGYSVSREKKESFPLTVTSAQKNPTAFYLCASSMGFRGHGYTFGSGTRLTVV.

J is TRBJ2-7 and V is TRBV29-1; 12 bases are a match to TRBD1. Germline V gene sequence: CDR1 SQVTM, CDR2 ANQGSEA. The CDR3 spans 13 residues. Trimming cost V 6 bases and J 6 bases; bases outside gene matches: 6. The chain's CDR3 is CSVRPGQGAEQYF. In DNA form, the CDR3 reads TGCAGCGTCCGACCGGGACAGGGGGCCGAGCAGTACTTC.

The chain combines TRBV3-1 (or the pseudogene TRBV3-2) with TRBJ1-1; 7 bases match TRBD1. The CDR3 sequence is 14 residues long. Germline lookup yields CDR1 LGHDT and CDR2 YNNKEL (reference sequence). The ends lost 3 bases at V and 1 base at J; junction bases unmatched: 2. The CDR3 region is CASSQGTANTEAFF. CDR3 in DNA: TGTGCCAGCAGCCAGGGGACAGCGAACACTGAAGCTTTCTTT.

The chain uses TRBV7-6 and TRBJ2-1; the D gene is possibly TRBD2 (7 bases). From germline, CDR1 is SGHVS and CDR2 FNYEAQ. With 1 base removed from V and 1 base from J, the gap between germline ends came to 17 bases. This CDR3 has 18 amino acids. The CDR3 sequence: CASSLGVGGGGSYNEQFF. DNA for the CDR3: TGTGCCAGCAGCTTAGGAGTAGGGGGGGGAGGGTCCTACAATGAGCAGTTCTTC.

The chain is built from TRBV3-1 (or the pseudogene TRBV3-2) and TRBJ2-7, with TRBD1 as a possible D gene (5 bases). The CDR3 is made up of 12 amino acids. V was clipped by 3 bases and J by 9 bases, with 12 bases between them. Germline V gives CDR1 LGHDT, CDR2 YNNKEL (reference sequence). CDR3 residues: CASSQIGRGQYF. CDR3 nucleotide sequence: TGTGCCAGCAGCCAGATCGGAAGGGGGCAGTACTTC.

This clone was seen many times. This rearrangement joins TRBV2 to TRBJ1-5; D possibly corresponds to TRBD1 (5 bases). V lost 6 bases, J lost 3 bases, and 9 bases lay in between. The CDR3 is 13 amino acids. Germline-derived CDR1 and CDR2 are SNHLY and FYNNEI. The CDR3 DNA follows: TGTGCCAGCAGGTGGACACACAATCAGCCCCAGCATTTT. Amino acids: CASRWTHNQPQHF. Combining the CDR3 with reference TRBV2 and TRBJ1-5 gives the whole variable domain EPEVTQTPSHQVTQMGQEVILRCVPISNHLYFYWYRQILGQKVEFLVSFYNNEISEKSEIFDDQFSVERPDGSNFTLKIRSTKLEDSAMYFCASRWTHNQPQHFGDGTRLSIL.